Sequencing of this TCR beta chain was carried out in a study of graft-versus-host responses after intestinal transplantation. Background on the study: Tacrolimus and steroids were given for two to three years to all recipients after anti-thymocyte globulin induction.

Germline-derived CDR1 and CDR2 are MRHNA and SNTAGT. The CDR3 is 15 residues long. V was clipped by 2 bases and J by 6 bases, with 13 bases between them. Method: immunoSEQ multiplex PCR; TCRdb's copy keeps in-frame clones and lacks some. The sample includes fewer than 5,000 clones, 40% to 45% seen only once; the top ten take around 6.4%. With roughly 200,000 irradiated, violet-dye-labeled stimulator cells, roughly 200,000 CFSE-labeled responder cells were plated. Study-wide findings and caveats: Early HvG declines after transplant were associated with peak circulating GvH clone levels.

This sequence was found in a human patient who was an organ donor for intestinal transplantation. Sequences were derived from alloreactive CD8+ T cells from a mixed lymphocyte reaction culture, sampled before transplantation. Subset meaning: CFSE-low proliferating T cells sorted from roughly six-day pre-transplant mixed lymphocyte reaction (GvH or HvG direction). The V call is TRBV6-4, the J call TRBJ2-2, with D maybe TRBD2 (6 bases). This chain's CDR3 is CASSDAGSGSGELFF. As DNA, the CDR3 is TGTGCCAGCAGTGACGCCGGGAGCGGGTCCGGGGAGCTGTTTTTT.